The subject of this entry is one T cell receptor (beta chain). The germline V and J ends were trimmed by 4 bases and 2 bases, with 11 bases remaining between them. The CDR3 loop spans 14 amino acids. Per germline, CDR1 SQVTM and CDR2 ANQGSEA. TCRdb re-analysed the 5' RACE reads in MiXCR, keeping a single row per CDR3 protein. The sample lists tens of thousands of distinct CDR3 sequences; around a quarter were seen once. Sequenced input: naive CD4+ T cells sorted from blood. Subset denoted: naive CD4+ T cells, CD4+CD45RA+CD25-. The rearrangement joins TRBV29-1 to TRBJ2-2; D is perhaps TRBD1 (5 bases). This sequence was found in a female donor with breast cancer. The CDR3 DNA is TGCAGCGTTGTAGGGGATACCAACACCGGGGAGCTGTTTTTT. It is translated as CSVVGDTNTGELFF.